This T cell receptor (beta chain) was captured by sequencing in a study of control samples from healthy donors and cancer patients. The CDR3 has 15 residues. The germline V gene has CDR1 MGHRA and CDR2 YSYEKL. J lost 2 bases, V lost 4 bases, and 5 bases had no gene match. The method was immunoSEQ multiplex PCR; TCRdb's version includes in-frame clones alone and lacks a portion of them. The top ten hold 9.5% to 13% of the sample, which has under 20,000 clones, roughly 84% seen once. The V call is TRBV4-1, the J call TRBJ1-3; the match to TRBD1 covers 7 bases. The source is a woman in her 70s with colorectal cancer. The sequenced sample was PBMCs. The CDR3: CASSPLTGPGNTIYF. The CDR3 region has the DNA TGCGCCAGCAGCCCCCTGACAGGGCCTGGAAACACCATATATTTT.